These 24 T cell receptor beta chains share one sample of origin, sequenced in a study of blood T cell repertoires in COVID-19. Method: immunoSEQ multiplex PCR; TCRdb's copy keeps in-frame clones and lacks some. The table shows about 160,000 clones, with around 90% occurring only once. Sequenced input: PBMCs or T cells enriched from blood (not recorded which). The receptors come from a middle-aged woman who had been exposed to COVID-19.

The gene calls are TRBV27 and TRBJ1-5, with TRBD1 as a possible D gene (5 bases). V lost 6 bases and J 1 base, leaving 10 bases between the germline ends. The CDR3 covers 14 residues. Germline V gene sequence: CDR1 MNHEY, CDR2 SMNVEV (reference sequence). CDR3 coding DNA: TGTGCCAGCAGCAGGGAATTGAGCAATCAGCCCCAGCATTTT. Amino acids: CASSRELSNQPQHF.

This clone was detected a few times. The V call is TRBV7-9, the J call TRBJ2-7; D gene ambiguous. The V and J ends lost 1 base and 7 bases respectively, with 11 bases between them. The germline gives CDR1 SEHNR, CDR2 FQNEAQ (reference sequence). This CDR3 comprises 13 residues. DNA for the CDR3: TGTGCCAGCAGCTTAGTTGTGCTCCGGGAGCAGTACTTC. As protein: CASSLVVLREQYF.

The chain has TRBV5-1 and TRBJ2-1, with 13 bases identical to TRBD2. V dropped 2 bases and J dropped 10; count of bases not matched to a gene: 15. Germline V lookup: CDR1 SGHRS, CDR2 YFSETQ. The CDR3 is 18 residues long. CDR3 bases: TGCGCCAGCAGCTTTCCGGGACTAGCGGGGCCGCGGGGTAGAGAGCAGTTCTTC. Protein: CASSFPGLAGPRGREQFF.

V and J are TRBV10-3 and TRBJ2-1; 8 bases map to TRBD2. Germline CDR1 reads ENHRY; CDR2 reads SYGVKD. This CDR3 contains 14 residues. V gave up 7 bases and J gave up 10 bases; unmatched junction bases: 12. CDR3 bases: TGTGCCATCACCCCGGGACTAGATGTCGAGGAGCAGTTCTTC. It specifies CAITPGLDVEEQFF.

This clone was observed a single time. The V gene is TRBV4-1, the J gene TRBJ1-1; D gene uncertain. The germline V gene has CDR1 MGHRA and CDR2 YSYEKL. V was pared by 3 bases and J by 0 bases, with 5 bases between. This CDR3 region has 13 residues. CDR3 nucleotide sequence: TGCGCCAGCAGCCACCCCTTGAACACTGAAGCTTTCTTT. As protein: CASSHPLNTEAFF.

The gene calls are TRBV2 and TRBJ1-1, with 10 bases fitting TRBD1. This CDR3 contains 16 residues. V shed 5 bases and J 4 bases; nucleotides not matched to a gene: 10. From germline, CDR1 is SNHLY and CDR2 FYNNEI. As DNA, the CDR3 is TGTGCCAGCAGTCAATATGGGACAGGGGTTACCACTGAAGCTTTCTTT. It codes for CASSQYGTGVTTEAFF.

This clone was seen a few times. V usage is TRBV15 and J usage is TRBJ2-1; D is unclear. The V end lost 5 bases, the J end lost 4 bases, and 6 bases lay between the germline ends. Germline CDR1 is LNHNV and CDR2 is YYDKDF (reference sequence). CDR3 length: 12 residues. The CDR3 sequence: CATSPSYNEQFF. The CDR3 DNA is TGTGCCACCAGCCCCTCTTACAATGAGCAGTTCTTC.

This chain links TRBV11-2 with TRBJ2-7, with no clear D. The CDR3 covers 13 residues. Germline V CDR1 and CDR2: SGHAT, FQNNGV. The V and J ends lost 4 bases and 3 bases respectively, with 10 bases between them. CDR3 DNA sequence: TGTGCCAGCAGCTCCCCTAGTGGCTACGAGCAGTACTTC. Amino acid sequence: CASSSPSGYEQYF.

The rearrangement uses TRBV27 and TRBJ2-7; 9 positions agree with TRBD1. This CDR3 region has 15 residues. The V segment lost 2 bases and the J segment 6 bases; nucleotides outside the gene matches: 8. CDR1 and CDR2 (germline): MNHEY, SMNVEV (reference sequence). The CDR3 region has the DNA TGTGCCAGCAGTTTAGAGCGGACAGGGGCCACCGAGCAGTACTTC. Protein: CASSLERTGATEQYF.

V usage is TRBV28 and J usage is TRBJ1-1; weak D call: TRBD1 (6 bases). Trimming pared 1 base from V and 0 bases from J, leaving 21 bases between. The CDR3 runs to 19 residues. From germline, CDR1 is MDHEN and CDR2 SYDVKM. The CDR3 DNA sequence: TGTGCCAGCAGTTTATTCGGGGGGGCGGGGGGCCATATGAACACTGAAGCTTTCTTT. Encoded protein: CASSLFGGAGGHMNTEAFF.

The V call is TRBV29-1, the J call TRBJ2-7; tentatively, D is TRBD2 (6 bases). From germline, CDR1 is SQVTM and CDR2 ANQGSEA. V lost 4 bases and J 1 base, leaving 11 bases between the germline ends. The CDR3 is 13 amino acids. The CDR3 DNA is TGCAGCGTTGTCGGGGGTCTTTCCTACGAGCAGTACTTC. Its protein is CSVVGGLSYEQYF.

Here the CDR3 reads CASSIVGRSGYEQFF. CDR3 DNA: TGTGCCAGTAGTATAGTCGGGAGGTCTGGTTATGAGCAGTTCTTC. This rearrangement joins TRBV19 to TRBJ2-1; 7 bases line up with TRBD2. This CDR3 has 15 residues. V trimming: 1 base; J trimming: 8 bases; junction bases outside the gene matches: 8. Germline loops: CDR1 LNHDA, CDR2 SQIVND (reference sequence).

Points on this clone: Other DNA sequences within the sample encode an identical CDR3. The rearrangement uses TRBV12-3 or TRBV12-4 and TRBJ2-3; D remains ambiguous. The CDR3 runs 11 residues. The ends were cut back, 3 bases at V and 5 bases at J, with 3 bases in the middle. This CDR3 reads CASSFQDTQYF. The CDR3 nucleotides are TGTGCCAGCAGTTTCCAAGATACGCAGTATTTT.

V usage is TRBV2 and J usage is TRBJ1-4; 7 bases are shared with TRBD1. V trimming: 5 bases; J trimming: 8 bases; junction bases outside the gene matches: 8. The CDR3 extends over 14 amino acids. The germline CDR1 and CDR2 sequences are SNHLY and FYNNEI. CDR3 amino acids: CASSPGTDTEKLFF. CDR3 in DNA: TGTGCCAGCAGTCCCGGGACAGATACAGAAAAACTGTTTTTT.

This sequence joins TRBV4-1 and TRBJ1-2; the D is unclear. The CDR3 spans 15 residues. Trimming stripped 0 bases from V and 4 bases from J, with 12 bases between. Per germline, CDR1 MGHRA and CDR2 YSYEKL. CDR3 nucleotides: TGCGCCAGCAGCCAAGATGGGAGCAGACTCTATGGCTACACCTTC. This encodes CASSQDGSRLYGYTF.

This sequence joins TRBV25-1 and TRBJ1-2; D uncertain. Looked up from germline, CDR1 is MGHDK and CDR2 is SYGVNS. Trimming removed 3 bases at V and 4 bases at J, with 6 bases between. The CDR3 loop spans 12 amino acids. CDR3 protein: CASSESGYGYTF. The CDR3 DNA reads as TGTGCCAGCAGTGAGTCAGGCTATGGCTACACCTTC.

This clone was detected many times. The chain joins TRBV6-2 or TRBV6-3 to TRBJ2-1; 10 bases line up with TRBD2. V was pared by 2 bases and J by 6 bases, with 1 base of the junction left unmatched. Germline CDR1 reads MNHEY; CDR2 reads SVGEGT. The CDR3 runs to 14 residues. The CDR3 is CASSYQREGNEQFF. The CDR3 DNA reads as TGTGCCAGCAGTTACCAGCGGGAGGGCAATGAGCAGTTCTTC.

The CDR3 DNA reads as TGTGCCAGCAGGGGGGGAGGGAATGCAGATACGCAGTATTTT. It yields the protein CASRGGGNADTQYF. The rearrangement uses TRBV2 and TRBJ2-3; TRBD2 matches at 7 bases. Germline V gives CDR1 SNHLY, CDR2 FYNNEI. The V segment lost 6 bases and the J segment 4 bases; nucleotides outside the gene matches: 7. This CDR3 contains 14 residues.

This clone was recorded once. The chain joins TRBV7-2 to TRBJ2-3; 9 bases map to TRBD2. The CDR3 loop spans 18 amino acids. V trimming: 1 base; J trimming: 2 bases; junction bases outside the gene matches: 10. Germline V lookup: CDR1 SGHTA, CDR2 FQGNSA. This CDR3 reads CASSLVGSGRGNTDTQYF. The CDR3 nucleotides read TGTGCCAGCAGCTTAGTCGGTAGCGGGAGAGGAAACACAGATACGCAGTATTTT.

In its sample, this clone was seen once. V and J are TRBV9 and TRBJ1-1; no reliable D call. Trimming took off 4 bases at V and 1 base at J, with 14 bases between the two ends. This CDR3 region has 15 residues. Germline CDR1 SGDLS, CDR2 YYNGEE. The CDR3 DNA reads as TGTGCCAGCAGCCCCGAAAGCGGCGGGAACACTGAAGCTTTCTTT. Amino acid sequence: CASSPESGGNTEAFF.

The CDR3 reads CATDTGDARNTEAFF. The CDR3, as DNA: TGTGCCACGGATACAGGGGATGCAAGGAACACTGAAGCTTTCTTT. This sequence joins TRBV19 and TRBJ1-1; 7 bases match TRBD1. The J segment lost 1 base and the V segment lost 10 bases, leaving 12 bases of the junction unmatched. This CDR3 is built from 15 residues. The germline gives CDR1 LNHDA, CDR2 SQIVND (reference sequence).

J is TRBJ2-1 and V is TRBV5-1; D unclear. Germline V lookup: CDR1 SGHRS, CDR2 YFSETQ. The CDR3 has 13 amino acids. V lost 6 bases and J lost 0, with 7 bases in between. CDR3 in amino acids: CASTGYSYNEQFF. CDR3 DNA sequence: TGCGCCAGCACCGGGTACTCCTACAATGAGCAGTTCTTC.

This chain joins TRBV19 and TRBJ2-7; 7 bases align to TRBD2. This CDR3 has 14 residues. The V and J ends lost 5 bases and 2 bases, in that order; junction bases with no gene match: 6. Per the germline V gene, CDR1 is LNHDA and CDR2 is SQIVND (reference sequence). CDR3 amino acids: CASSGRDYTYEQYF. The CDR3 DNA sequence: TGTGCCAGTAGTGGCCGGGACTACACCTACGAGCAGTACTTC.

This clone appeared a few times. The chain links TRBV10-2 to TRBJ2-2; 8 bases match TRBD2. V shed 2 bases and J 6 bases; nucleotides not matched to a gene: 5. This CDR3 has 15 residues. Per the germline V gene, CDR1 is WSHSY and CDR2 is SAAADI. CDR3 residues: CASSEERERAGELFF. CDR3 nucleotide sequence: TGCGCCAGCAGTGAGGAGCGGGAGAGGGCCGGGGAGCTGTTTTTT.